Below, 6 T cell receptor beta chains from the same sample are listed, as sequenced in a study of blood T cells in healthy people across ages. The use of a sample-barcoded 5' primer and a J-beta primer mix characterized a second PCR of about 7 to 12 cycles. TCRdb reanalysed the 5' RACE reads using MiXCR and keeps one entry per CDR3 protein. This table has 1.4 million or so distinct CDR3 sequences, around 40% appearing once. Input material: blood. These receptor sequences come from a woman aged 18-29 years in good health.

J is TRBJ2-7 and V is TRBV6-2 or TRBV6-3, with a weak D call TRBD2 (6 bases). V was cut by 6 bases and J by 7 bases, with 13 bases left in between. CDR1 and CDR2 from the germline V gene are MNHEY and SVGEGT. The CDR3 loop spans 12 amino acids. CDR3 region: CASRQGGLEQYF. CDR3 coding DNA: TGTGCCAGCAGACAAGGAGGGCTGGAGCAGTACTTC.

The chain uses TRBV4-3 and TRBJ1-2; D is perhaps TRBD1 (5 bases). The germline gives CDR1 LGHNA, CDR2 YSLEER. CDR3 length: 19 amino acids. V shed 0 bases and J shed 5 bases, with 25 bases lying between them. CDR3 in DNA: TGCGCCAGCAGCCAAGAGTCCGGTCGCGGTAGGGACGGTGTATATGGCTACACCTTC. Amino acids: CASSQESGRGRDGVYGYTF.

The chain joins TRBV7-2 to TRBJ1-5; the D is unclear. The germline V gene encodes CDR1 SGHTA and CDR2 FQGNSA. Trimming took off 11 bases at V and 3 bases at J, with 23 bases between the two ends. This CDR3 region has 16 residues. The CDR3 bases are TGTGCCGGCAACCCGGACGGAACATCCCCCAATCAGCCCCAGCATTTT. This codes for CAGNPDGTSPNQPQHF.

The V call is TRBV9, the J call TRBJ1-2, with D unclear. The CDR3 covers 13 residues. Germline CDR1 is SGDLS and CDR2 is YYNGEE. V lost 3 bases and J 7 bases, leaving 13 bases between the germline ends. CDR3 bases: TGTGCCAGCAGCGCGCAGAGAATCGGTGGCTACACCTTC. Encoded protein: CASSAQRIGGYTF.

The chain joins TRBV29-1 to TRBJ1-2; D is ambiguous. V lost 8 bases and J lost 4, with 11 bases in between. This CDR3 contains 11 residues. CDR1 is SQVTM and CDR2 is ANQGSEA in the germline V gene. CDR3 loop: CSSASLYGYTF. CDR3 DNA: TGCAGCTCTGCTTCCCTCTATGGCTACACCTTC.

This clonotype has just a few counts. The chain links TRBV12-3 or TRBV12-4 to TRBJ2-7; D unclear. Trimming took 6 bases from V and 7 from J, leaving 13 bases between them. The CDR3 contains 12 residues. The CDR3 DNA reads as TGTGCCAGCAGGTCTAGACACAATGAGCAGTACTTC. Its protein product is CASRSRHNEQYF.